Below, 11 T cell receptor beta chains from the same sample are listed, as sequenced in a study of T cell repertoires in cytomegalovirus infection. TCRdb itself ran the reads through MiXCR, one entry per CDR3 protein. The sample consists of roughly 640,000 distinct CDR3 sequences, approximately 25% of them appearing once. Sequencing input: CD8+ T cells from PBMCs. These TCRs come from a human donor in good health (CMV status not recorded). Some clones in this sample may be carry-over from other donors' samples.

The rearrangement links TRBV20-1 to TRBJ1-1, with 7 bases matching TRBD1. The CDR3 totals 14 residues. Germline CDR1 and CDR2: DFQATT and SNEGSKA (reference sequence). Trimming removed 1 base from V and 3 bases from J; junction bases left unmatched: 5. The CDR3 DNA is TGCAGTGCTAGAGTCGACAGGGAGGACACTGAAGCTTTCTTT. It is translated as CSARVDREDTEAFF.

This chain joins TRBV20-1 and TRBJ2-7, with D perhaps TRBD2 (5 bases). CDR1 and CDR2 from the germline V gene are DFQATT and SNEGSKA (reference sequence). The CDR3 extends over 13 amino acids. V lost 0 bases to trimming and J lost 1 base, with 7 bases between them. The CDR3 loop is CSARDSGSYEQYV. CDR3 coding DNA: TGCAGTGCTAGAGATTCGGGGTCCTACGAGCAGTACGTC.

V and J are TRBV7-9 and TRBJ2-3; D may be TRBD1 (6 bases). Per the germline V gene, CDR1 is SEHNR and CDR2 is FQNEAQ (reference sequence). This CDR3 spans 14 amino acids. Deletions cut 5 bases from V and 1 base from J, with 10 bases between. The DNA for the CDR3 is TGTGCCAGCAGCAGACAGGAACGCACAGATACGCAGTATTTT. Its translation is CASSRQERTDTQYF. Together with reference TRBV7-9 and TRBJ2-3, the CDR3 gives the full variable domain: DTGVSQNPRHKITKRGQNVTFRCDPISEHNRLYWYRQTLGQGPEFLTYFQNEAQLEKSRLLSDRFSAERPKGSFSTLEIQRTEQGDSAMYLCASSRQERTDTQYFGPGTRLTVL.

The chain has TRBV29-1 and TRBJ1-2; D gene unclear. Trimming cost V 4 bases and J 2 bases, with 8 bases left between them. The CDR3 is 12 amino acids. Germline V gene lookup returns CDR1 SQVTM and CDR2 ANQGSEA. In DNA, the CDR3 is TGCAGCGTTGGGACGGCGAACTATGGCTACACCTTC. It translates to CSVGTANYGYTF.

Regarding this clonotype: One end of the junction does not line up with germline, which may come from a read error. The chain uses TRBV28 and TRBJ2-1; 9 bases are a match to TRBD2. Germline CDR1 and CDR2: MDHEN and SYDVKM. The CDR3 is 15 amino acids. CDR3 nucleotides: TGTGCCAGCACTTTAGCGGGGGACCTTTACAATGAGCAGTTCTTC. It is translated as CASTLAGDLYNEQFF.

The sample holds many counts of this clonotype. This rearrangement joins TRBV6-5 to TRBJ2-7, with TRBD1 identical over 8 bases. Germline-derived CDR1 and CDR2 are MNHEY and SVGAGI. The trim removed 5 bases at V and 4 bases at J, leaving 10 bases unmatched. The CDR3 covers 15 residues. CDR3 sequence reads: CASSPPGQGIYEQYF. The CDR3 nucleotides are TGTGCCAGCAGTCCCCCAGGACAGGGAATATACGAGCAGTACTTC.

This clonotype showed up just a few times. The chain joins TRBV19 to TRBJ2-1, with 7 bases identical to TRBD1. CDR1 LNHDA and CDR2 SQIVND come from the germline V gene (reference sequence). V lost 3 bases and J lost 8; bases outside the gene matches: 10. The CDR3 contains 15 residues. DNA of the CDR3: TGTGCCAGTAGTATTGGTCAGGGGGTGCTCGATGAGCAGTTCTTC. Translated, it gives CASSIGQGVLDEQFF.

The V and J genes are TRBV4-2 and TRBJ2-1, with 14 bases aligning to TRBD2. In germline, CDR1 is LGHNA, CDR2 YNFKEQ. V lost 1 base to trimming and J lost 2 bases; unmatched junction nucleotides: 13. CDR3 length: 21 amino acids. As DNA, the CDR3 is TGTGCCAGCAGCCAAGGGCCCCCGACGACTAGCGGGGGGGCAACCTACAATGAGCAGTTCTTC. Translation gives CASSQGPPTTSGGATYNEQFF.

This clonotype was picked up a small number of times. The chain recombines TRBV12-3 or TRBV12-4 with TRBJ2-7; D may match TRBD1 or TRBD2 (6 bases each). Trimming removed 3 bases from V and 6 bases from J, with 12 bases in between. CDR3 length: 13 amino acids. Written as DNA, the CDR3 is TGTGCCAGCAGTTTCGGGGGCAATATCGAGCAGTACTTC. This encodes CASSFGGNIEQYF.

This clonotype was seen a few times. One end of the junction varies from germline; a read error may be responsible. The V gene is TRBV7-7, the J gene TRBJ1-1; D call uncertain. This CDR3 comprises 12 residues. From germline, CDR1 is SSHAT and CDR2 FNYEAQ (reference sequence). CDR3 in DNA: TGTGCTAGCAGCTTAGGTAGCCCTGAAGCTTTCTTT. Amino acid sequence: CASSLGSPEAFF.

This rearrangement joins TRBV20-1 to TRBJ2-1; the match to TRBD1 covers 7 bases. Trimming removed 5 bases from V and 13 bases from J; junction bases left unmatched: 17. Germline CDR1 and CDR2: DFQATT and SNEGSKA (reference sequence). The CDR3 contains 14 residues. The CDR3 bases are TGCAGTGCTCGGAAATTACAAAGGGGGCTGCTCCAGTTCTTC. It yields the protein CSARKLQRGLLQFF.